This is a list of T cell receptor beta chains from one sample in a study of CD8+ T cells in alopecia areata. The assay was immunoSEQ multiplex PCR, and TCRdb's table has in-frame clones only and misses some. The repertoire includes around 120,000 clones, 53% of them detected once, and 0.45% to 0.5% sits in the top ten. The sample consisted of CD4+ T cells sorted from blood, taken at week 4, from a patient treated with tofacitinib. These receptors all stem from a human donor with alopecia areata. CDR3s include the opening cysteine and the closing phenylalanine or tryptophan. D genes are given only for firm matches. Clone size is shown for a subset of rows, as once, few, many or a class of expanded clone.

CSARQGMNTEAFF	TGCAGCGCTCGACAGGGAATGAACACTGAAGCTTTCTTT	.	TRBD1	TRBV29-1	TRBJ1-1
CSVDRLTGGTEAFF	TGCAGCGTTGATCGTTTGACAGGGGGCACTGAAGCTTTCTTT	.	TRBD1	TRBV29-1	TRBJ1-1
CASRQKGPNNTEAFF	TGCGCCAGCAGACAAAAGGGACCGAACAACACTGAAGCTTTCTTT	.	.	TRBV4-1	TRBJ1-1
CASSPGLDTDTQYF	TGTGCCAGCAGCCCCGGACTAGACACAGATACGCAGTATTTT	.	TRBD2	TRBV7-2	TRBJ2-3
CASSRNRGTDGYGYTF	TGTGCCAGCAGCCGTAACCGCGGGACAGACGGCTATGGCTACACCTTC	few	TRBD1	TRBV4-2	TRBJ1-2
CASSSRTGNEKLFF	TGCGCCAGCAGCTCTCGGACAGGGAATGAAAAACTGTTTTTT	.	TRBD1	TRBV5-1	TRBJ1-4
CASSYSAGKMRETQYF	TGTGCCAGCAGTTACTCCGCAGGGAAGATGAGGGAGACCCAGTACTTC	.	.	TRBV6-6	TRBJ2-5
CASSGGAYQETQYF	TGTGCCAGCAGTGGCGGAGCATACCAAGAGACCCAGTACTTC	.	.	TRBV6-1	TRBJ2-5
CASSIEQDHVQYF	TGTGCCAGTAGTATTGAACAGGACCACGTTCAGTACTTC	.	.	TRBV19	TRBJ2-4
CAWSPGTSGRGETQYF	TGTGCCTGGAGCCCCGGGACTAGCGGGAGGGGGGAGACCCAGTACTTC	.	TRBD2	TRBV30	TRBJ2-5
CASSLVWGGTGELFF	TGTGCCAGCAGCTTAGTTTGGGGGGGAACCGGGGAGCTGTTTTTT	.	TRBD2	TRBV7-2	TRBJ2-2
CSVAGTGVLETQYF	TGCAGCGTTGCCGGGACAGGCGTTTTGGAGACCCAGTACTTC	.	TRBD1	TRBV29-1	TRBJ2-5
CASSFRAGGTETQYF	TGTGCCAGCAGCTTTCGGGCGGGAGGGACAGAGACCCAGTACTTC	.	TRBD2	TRBV7-2	TRBJ2-5
CASPTRGTGELFF	TGTGCCTCCCCAACAAGGGGAACCGGGGAGCTGTTTTTT	.	.	TRBV30	TRBJ2-2
CAFQTQGLYGYTF	TGTGCCTTTCAAACACAGGGTTTGTATGGCTACACCTTC	.	.	TRBV30	TRBJ1-2
CSVEVGAGADTQYF	TGCAGCGTTGAAGTGGGAGCAGGGGCCGATACGCAGTATTTT	.	.	TRBV29-1	TRBJ2-3
CASLGAYNEQFF	TGTGCCTCGCTCGGGGCCTACAATGAGCAGTTCTTC	few	.	TRBV30	TRBJ2-1
CASSTLGGTYEQYF	TGCGCCAGCAGCACGTTAGGGGGCACCTACGAGCAGTACTTC	.	TRBD1	TRBV5-1	TRBJ2-7
CAWNPDRARNTGELFF	TGCGCCTGGAACCCCGACAGGGCCAGGAACACCGGGGAGCTGTTTTTT	.	TRBD1	TRBV30	TRBJ2-2
CASSRVGTPGVNEQFF	TGTGCCAGCAGCCGAGTCGGGACGCCTGGGGTTAATGAGCAGTTCTTC	few	.	TRBV7-2	TRBJ2-1
CASSMGQGRPNYGYTF	TGTGCCAGTAGTATGGGACAGGGGCGACCTAACTATGGCTACACCTTC	.	TRBD1	TRBV19	TRBJ1-2
CASSYGYLGDQETQYF	TGTGCCAGCAGTTACGGGTATTTGGGAGACCAAGAGACCCAGTACTTC	.	.	TRBV6-6	TRBJ2-5
CASSARVGSPLHF	TGCGCCAGCAGTGCTAGGGTTGGATCACCCCTCCACTTT	.	.	TRBV10-1	TRBJ1-6
CAWSRDRGSYGYTF	TGTGCCTGGAGTCGGGACAGGGGGTCTTATGGCTACACCTTC	few	TRBD1	TRBV30	TRBJ1-2
CAWEQTFYTGELFF	TGTGCCTGGGAACAAACCTTTTACACCGGGGAGCTGTTTTTT	once	.	TRBV30	TRBJ2-2
CASSEGGRSDFSNQPQHF	TGTGCCAGCAGTGAAGGTGGGAGGTCCGACTTTAGCAATCAGCCCCAGCATTTT	.	.	TRBV25-1	TRBJ1-5
CSVSIDEKLFF	TGCAGCGTTTCTATAGATGAAAAACTGTTTTTT	.	.	TRBV29-1	TRBJ1-4
CASSLSGANNEQFF	TGCGCCAGCAGCTTGTCGGGGGCCAACAATGAGCAGTTCTTC	.	.	TRBV5-1	TRBJ2-1
CASSEALGQGSTEAFF	TGTGCCAGCAGTGAAGCATTGGGGCAGGGGAGCACTGAAGCTTTCTTT	few	.	TRBV6-1	TRBJ1-1
CASSGGGTTYNEQFF	TGTGCCAGCAGTGGCGGGGGCACCACCTACAATGAGCAGTTCTTC	.	.	TRBV7-2	TRBJ2-1
CASSQEGRFSYEQYF	TGCGCCAGCAGCCAAGAAGGACGATTCTCCTACGAGCAGTACTTC	.	.	TRBV4-1	TRBJ2-7
CASSYSRSPNQPQHF	TGTGCCAGCAGTTACTCGAGGTCCCCTAATCAGCCCCAGCATTTT	.	.	TRBV6-5	TRBJ1-5
CSVGGGQPTAEAFF	TGCAGCGTTGGCGGGGGGCAGCCGACTGCTGAAGCTTTCTTT	few	.	TRBV29-1	TRBJ1-1
CASSLAWLAGKNIQYF	TGTGCCAGCAGCTTAGCGTGGCTAGCGGGAAAAAACATTCAGTACTTC	.	TRBD2	TRBV7-2	TRBJ2-4
CAWSAVGQGENIQYF	TGTGCCTGGAGTGCCGTAGGGCAGGGGGAAAACATTCAGTACTTC	.	TRBD1	TRBV30	TRBJ2-4
CASSINPPGSTSIYEQYF	TGTGCCAGCAGCATTAATCCCCCAGGGTCCACCTCGATCTACGAGCAGTACTTC	few	.	TRBV7-3	TRBJ2-7
CASSLTENYGYTF	TGTGCCAGCAGCTTGACAGAAAACTATGGCTACACCTTC	.	.	TRBV11-1	TRBJ1-2
CASSHHIRGGGENYGYTF	TGCGCCAGCAGCCACCATATCCGAGGAGGGGGAGAAAACTATGGCTACACCTTC	once	.	TRBV4-1	TRBJ1-2
CATSSALGRNSPLHF	TGTGCCACCAGCAGTGCCCTGGGAAGGAATTCACCCCTCCACTTT	once	.	TRBV15	TRBJ1-6
CSVATGLAGFYEQYF	TGCAGCGTTGCGACCGGACTAGCGGGCTTCTACGAGCAGTACTTC	.	TRBD2	TRBV29-1	TRBJ2-7
CSVERHLDPNTEAFF	TGCAGCGTTGAACGGCACCTCGACCCGAACACTGAAGCTTTCTTT	.	.	TRBV29-1	TRBJ1-1
CARIPDRACAGNQPQHF	TGTGCCAGAATACCGGACAGGGCGTGTGCGGGCAATCAGCCCCAGCATTTT	few	TRBD1	TRBV18	TRBJ1-5
CASNRVSSYNEQFF	TGTGCCAGCAACAGGGTCAGCTCCTACAATGAGCAGTTCTTC	.	.	TRBV27	TRBJ2-1
CASSLSGSQGNEQFF	TGCGCCAGCAGCTTGAGCGGGAGTCAGGGCAATGAGCAGTTCTTC	.	TRBD2	TRBV5-1	TRBJ2-1
CASSLRDRGPEKLFF	TGTGCCAGCAGCTTACGGGACAGGGGTCCGGAAAAACTGTTTTTT	.	TRBD1	TRBV5-5	TRBJ1-4
CAWRTVNYGYTF	TGTGCCTGGAGGACGGTAAACTATGGCTACACCTTC	.	.	TRBV30	TRBJ1-2
CASSYSRQGGTEAFF	TGTGCCAGCAGTTATTCCCGACAGGGTGGGACTGAAGCTTTCTTT	.	TRBD1	TRBV6-5	TRBJ1-1
CAWSDFRTLDSRYTF	TGTGCCTGGAGTGATTTCCGGACTCTGGACAGCCGCTACACCTTC	.	.	TRBV30	TRBJ1-2
CSVINRVQGYGYTF	TGCAGCGTCATTAACAGGGTTCAGGGATATGGCTACACCTTC	.	.	TRBV29-1	TRBJ1-2
CASSYRTDSNQPQHF	TGTGCCAGCAGTTACCGGACCGATAGCAATCAGCCCCAGCATTTT	few	.	TRBV6-6	TRBJ1-5
CASSSGGGRATEAFF	TGCGCCAGCAGCTCTGGCGGGGGCCGGGCCACTGAAGCTTTCTTT	.	.	TRBV5-1	TRBJ1-1
CSVARQGRGREQYF	TGCAGCGTTGCCCGGCAGGGACGGGGTAGGGAGCAGTACTTC	.	.	TRBV29-1	TRBJ2-7
CASSLTPPNTEAFF	TGCGCCAGCAGCTTGACACCTCCGAACACTGAAGCTTTCTTT	.	.	TRBV5-1	TRBJ1-1
CASSIPKVGSGELFF	TGTGCCAGTAGTATACCAAAAGTGGGGTCCGGGGAGCTGTTTTTT	few	.	TRBV19	TRBJ2-2
CASSHNPGQGHF	TGTGCCAGCAGCCACAACCCGGGACAGGGACACTTC	.	TRBD1	TRBV6-5	TRBJ2-7
CASSLQGNGGELFF	TGTGCCAGCAGCTTACAGGGTAATGGCGGGGAGCTGTTTTTT	.	.	TRBV7-6	TRBJ2-2
CASSLKRGGYGYTF	TGTGCCAGCAGTCTGAAGCGTGGTGGATATGGCTACACCTTC	few	.	TRBV7-2	TRBJ1-2
CASSQGAREQYF	TGCGCCAGCAGCCAGGGGGCGCGGGAGCAGTACTTC	.	TRBD1	TRBV5-1	TRBJ2-7
CAWMSASDIQYF	TGTGCCTGGATGTCAGCGTCCGACATTCAGTACTTC	.	.	TRBV30	TRBJ2-4
CASTLGLAGVGETQYF	TGTGCCAGCACCCTTGGGCTAGCGGGAGTCGGAGAGACCCAGTACTTC	.	TRBD2	TRBV7-9	TRBJ2-5